Sequencing of this T cell receptor (beta chain) was carried out in a study of OX40 agonist ivuxolimab in advanced cancers. About the research overall: It was ivuxolimab, an agonistic anti-OX40 (CD134) antibody, that patients were treated with. Of mixed ages from about 20 to 85 and averaging about 65 years, the group was approximately 80% male.

Profiling relied on immunoSEQ multiplex PCR, and the TCRdb table lists in-frame clones only, not all of them. The data hold around 60,000 clones, with roughly 90% observed a single time. The germline V gene encodes CDR1 SGHTA and CDR2 FQGNSA. The V gene lost 7 bases and the J gene lost 0 bases, with 13 bases spanning the gap. The CDR3 loop spans 14 amino acids. The TCR originated in an adult with an advanced solid tumor such as melanoma, head and neck, liver or kidney cancer. The sample was CD4+ or CD8+ T cells sorted from blood, taken in a trial of the OX40 agonist ivuxolimab. This sequence joins TRBV7-2 and TRBJ2-7; the D gene is possibly TRBD1 (6 bases). This chain's CDR3 is CASNKDRSSYEQYF. CDR3 in DNA: TGTGCCAGCAACAAAGACAGGAGCTCCTACGAGCAGTACTTC.